This TCR beta chain was profiled in a study of cytomegalovirus exposure and HLA in healthy donors. Study-wide results and caveats: Roughly uniform sequencing depth across donors was assumed, possibly incorrectly. Within an earlier analysis, most TCR beta V segments proved productive either about 87% or about 30% of the time. As a later analysis revealed, most CMV-associated TCR beta chains appeared HLA-restricted.

Researchers ran the PCR with 60 Vbeta and 13 Jbeta primers. Original processing methods: An analysis that came later counted approximately 76 million unique TCR beta chains, around 12 million shared. Sequencing was performed with immunoSEQ multiplex PCR; in TCRdb, only in-frame clones are kept and a portion is missing. V and J calls and clone size are copied from that table; D and trimming were computed from the DNA. The table lists 150,000 to 200,000 clones, about 79% of them singletons. A word on this clone: The antigen remains undetermined.

J was trimmed by 3 bases and V by 6 bases; bases with no gene match: 7. The CDR3 contains 15 residues. CDR1 MDHEN and CDR2 SYDVKM come from the germline V gene. The chain links TRBV28 to TRBJ1-4; 7 bases are shared with TRBD1. The TCR originated in a girl aged 2-15 years in good health and CMV-seropositive. The sequencing input was PBMCs. CDR3 protein: CASSPPGTANEKLFF. DNA for the CDR3: TGTGCCAGCAGCCCTCCTGGGACAGCTAATGAAAAACTGTTTTTT.